The clone carrying this TCR beta chain appeared a single time. Treatment defined: randomized to nivolumab then ipilimumab (arm A) or the reverse (arm B). Live CD3+CD8+ CD19− CD56− cells were sorted from PBMCs. The sample is drawn from a study of sequential checkpoint blockade in melanoma. Germline V gene lookup returns CDR1 SEHNR and CDR2 FQNEAQ (reference sequence). Between the trimmed V and J ends, which lost 1 base and 2 bases, there was a span of 9 bases. The CDR3 extends over 14 amino acids. The repertoire was sequenced with immunoSEQ multiplex PCR; TCRdb's copy has only in-frame clones and lacks some. This sample carries approximately 12,000 clones, approximately 62% of them seen once, and the ten largest clones take about 20%.

Sequencing used CD8+ T cells sorted from blood (inferred from file names), obtained from a patient given nivolumab and ipilimumab in sequence. The chain uses TRBV7-9 and TRBJ2-7; D not resolved. The TCR was taken from a human donor with melanoma. The CDR3 nucleotides read TGTGCCAGCAGCTTAGGGCAGTCCGCCTACGAGCAGTACTTC. Its translation: CASSLGQSAYEQYF.